The 22 T cell receptor beta chains below were found in one sample sequenced in a study of T-cell reconstitution after alpha-beta-depleted transplantation in children. Construction of the TCRbeta library involved unique molecular identifiers. TCRdb itself ran the PCR reads through MiXCR, one entry per CDR3 protein. This table holds 250,000 to 300,000 distinct CDR3 sequences, around 10% found once. The sequences come from PBMCs, collected before TCRalphabeta/CD19-depleted stem cell transplant. Source of these receptors: a boy younger than two with acute myeloid leukemia, due to receive a stem cell transplant.

Of note for this clonotype: A much larger clone lies a single base off, so this may be a read error. V gene TRBV3-1 combines with J gene TRBJ2-4, with 12 bases matching TRBD2. Trimming at V came to 2 bases and at J to 3 bases, leaving 2 bases not matched to a gene. Germline assignment: CDR1 LGHDT and CDR2 YNNKEL (reference sequence). The CDR3 consists of 16 residues. DNA of the CDR3: TGTGCCAGCAGCCAAACGACTAGCGGGGGCAAAAACATTCAGTACTTC. Protein sequence: CASSQTTSGGKNIQYF.

V usage is TRBV5-1 and J usage is TRBJ1-5; 8 nucleotides match TRBD1. The CDR3 sequence is 15 residues long. Germline V lookup: CDR1 SGHRS, CDR2 YFSETQ. Unmatched junction bases numbered 6, after V lost 4 bases and J lost 3 bases. The CDR3 spells CASSMGTGLNQPQHF. CDR3 bases: TGCGCCAGCAGCATGGGGACAGGACTCAATCAGCCCCAGCATTTT.

The sample holds many counts of this clonotype. The chain's CDR3 is CASSDVETQYF. For the CDR3, the DNA is TGTGCCAGCAGCGATGTGGAGACCCAGTACTTC. The chain couples TRBV7-9 to TRBJ2-5; no definite D call. The CDR3 is made up of 11 amino acids. The V gene lost 5 bases and the J gene lost 5 bases, with 6 bases spanning the gap. Germline CDR1 and CDR2: SEHNR and FQNEAQ (reference sequence).

There are many counts of this clonotype. This rearrangement joins TRBV4-2 to TRBJ2-1, with TRBD2 matching over 8 bases. The CDR3 is 15 amino acids. V was pared by 2 bases and J by 3 bases, with 3 bases of the junction left unmatched. Germline lookup yields CDR1 LGHNA and CDR2 YNFKEQ. The CDR3 protein is CASSQTSGVYNEQFF. The DNA for the CDR3 is TGTGCCAGCAGCCAAACTAGCGGAGTCTACAATGAGCAGTTCTTC.

This clonotype was counted at least ten times. This sequence joins TRBV20-1 and TRBJ2-5; 7 positions match TRBD1. The CDR3 sequence is 13 residues long. V shed 1 base and J 4 bases; nucleotides not matched to a gene: 3. Germline V CDR1 and CDR2: DFQATT, SNEGSKA (reference sequence). The CDR3 region has the DNA TGCAGTGCTAGAGGGACAGGAAGAGAGACCCAGTACTTC. This sequence encodes CSARGTGRETQYF.

This clonotype was counted ten times or more. This rearrangement joins TRBV7-9 to TRBJ2-7; D is undetermined. CDR3 length equals 12 residues. Per the germline V gene, CDR1 is SEHNR and CDR2 is FQNEAQ (reference sequence). V was clipped by 2 bases and J by 5 bases, with 7 bases between them. The CDR3 sequence is CASSLPTNEQYF. CDR3 sequence (DNA): TGTGCCAGCAGCTTACCCACTAACGAGCAGTACTTC.

The chain is built from TRBV28 and TRBJ2-3; D possibly corresponds to TRBD2 (6 bases). The CDR3 runs 16 residues. Trimming removed 6 bases at V and 9 bases at J, with 25 bases between. CDR1 and CDR2 (germline): MDHEN, SYDVKM. The CDR3 protein is CASSPTLGGPNRTQYF. The DNA for the CDR3 is TGTGCCAGCAGCCCGACCTTGGGAGGTCCGAATAGAACGCAGTATTTT.

The V call is TRBV5-1, the J call TRBJ2-7, with 11 nucleotides matching TRBD2. J gave up 3 bases and V 4 bases, and 27 bases lay outside the gene matches. Looked up from germline, CDR1 is SGHRS and CDR2 is YFSETQ. This CDR3 has 22 residues. CDR3 in amino acids: CASSPDFSSGRPIPGRSYEQYF. The DNA of the CDR3 is TGCGCCAGCAGCCCCGATTTTTCTAGCGGGAGGCCTATACCGGGCCGTAGCTACGAGCAGTACTTC.

The sample holds many counts of this clonotype. The chain employs TRBV28 and TRBJ1-2; no clear D gene. V dropped 3 bases and J dropped 0 bases, with 5 bases sitting between them. CDR3 length: 13 amino acids. Germline loops: CDR1 MDHEN, CDR2 SYDVKM. The CDR3 loop is CASSFAANYGYTF. The DNA of the CDR3 is TGTGCCAGCAGTTTTGCGGCTAACTATGGCTACACCTTC.

The chain joins TRBV6-5 to TRBJ2-7, with TRBD1 matching over 10 bases. The CDR3 loop spans 14 amino acids. Germline values: CDR1 MNHEY, CDR2 SVGAGI. The trim removed 2 bases at V and 5 bases at J, leaving 3 bases unmatched. Here the CDR3 reads CASSYGQGGDEQYF. DNA for the CDR3: TGTGCCAGCAGTTACGGACAGGGGGGCGACGAGCAGTACTTC.

Ten or more counts support this clonotype. The chain couples TRBV28 to TRBJ2-7, with D perhaps TRBD1 (6 bases). CDR3 length equals 14 residues. V lost 6 bases and J 4 bases, leaving 16 bases between the germline ends. CDR1 and CDR2 (germline): MDHEN, SYDVKM. CDR3 in amino acids: CASRPQGVFYEQYF. The CDR3 DNA sequence: TGTGCCAGCAGACCACAGGGTGTTTTTTACGAGCAGTACTTC.

This clonotype was recorded a few times. J is TRBJ2-1 and V is TRBV5-5; 15 bases line up with TRBD2. V lost 0 bases and J lost 6; bases outside the gene matches: 7. The CDR3 extends over 18 amino acids. CDR1 SGHKS and CDR2 YYEKEE come from the germline V gene (reference sequence). This CDR3 reads CASSLGTGLAGGGNEQFF. In nucleotides, the CDR3 is TGTGCCAGCAGCTTGGGGACAGGACTAGCGGGAGGGGGCAATGAGCAGTTCTTC. Drawing the rest from reference TRBV5-5 and TRBJ2-1, the complete variable domain is DAGVTQSPTHLIKTRGQQVTLRCSPISGHKSVSWYQQVLGQGPQFIFQYYEKEERGRGNFPDRFSARQFPNYSSELNVNALLLGDSALYLCASSLGTGLAGGGNEQFFGPGTRLTVL.

At least ten counts were recorded for this clonotype. The chain uses TRBV7-2 and TRBJ2-7, with D unclear. The germline V gene encodes CDR1 SGHTA and CDR2 FQGNSA. Deletions cut 1 base from V and 6 bases from J, with 10 bases between. The CDR3 totals 13 residues. CDR3 residues: CASSLDPLLEQYF. The CDR3 bases are TGTGCCAGCAGCTTAGACCCTCTTCTCGAGCAGTACTTC.

This clonotype has more than one count but fewer than ten. The rearrangement joins TRBV6-5 to TRBJ2-5, with D possibly being TRBD2 (5 bases). The CDR3 spans 18 residues. V dropped 2 bases and J dropped 2 bases, with 21 bases sitting between them. The germline CDR1 and CDR2 sequences are MNHEY and SVGAGI. CDR3 in DNA: TGTGCCAGCAGTTACCTCGCTAGCAGAGAACTTACGCAAGAGACCCAGTACTTC. Residues: CASSYLASRELTQETQYF.

This clonotype was counted at least ten times. The V and J genes are TRBV6-1 and TRBJ2-3; D perhaps matches TRBD2 (5 bases). This CDR3 contains 17 residues. Germline assignment: CDR1 MNHNS and CDR2 SASEGT. V shed 7 bases and J shed 5 bases, with 25 bases lying between them. CDR3 in DNA: TGTGCCAGCATTCCCTCTTCTATAACGGGAAAGGGAGATACGCAGTATTTT. Protein sequence: CASIPSSITGKGDTQYF.

This clonotype showed up just once. The CDR3 protein is CASSTSGDTEAFF. CDR3 in DNA: TGTGCCAGCAGCACTTCAGGGGACACTGAAGCTTTCTTT. The rearrangement links TRBV6-1 to TRBJ1-1; a weak D match, TRBD1 (6 bases). Trimming pared 6 bases from V and 3 bases from J, leaving 11 bases between. The CDR3 has 13 residues. CDR1 MNHNS and CDR2 SASEGT come from the germline V gene.

This clonotype occurred a few times. The chain is built from TRBV2 and TRBJ2-2, with TRBD2 identical over 12 bases. Germline assignment: CDR1 SNHLY and CDR2 FYNNEI. CDR3 size: 18 residues. V lost 5 bases to trimming and J lost 1 base; unmatched junction nucleotides: 8. The CDR3 DNA follows: TGTGCCAGCAGTTACCCGACTAGCGGGGGAGAGAACACCGGGGAGCTGTTTTTT. Protein sequence: CASSYPTSGGENTGELFF.

The CDR3 DNA reads as TGCGCCAGCAGCCAAGGATCGGGGGAGGGGGAGACCCAGTACTTC. It translates to CASSQGSGEGETQYF. The chain couples TRBV4-3 to TRBJ2-5, with 7 bases fitting TRBD2. Germline V lookup: CDR1 LGHNA, CDR2 YSLEER. The CDR3 runs to 15 residues. After removal of 1 base from V and 5 bases from J, the junction contained 7 bases not matched to a gene.

This clonotype was detected ten times or more. This chain connects TRBV5-4 to TRBJ2-1; 8 nucleotides match TRBD2. Germline CDR1 and CDR2: SGHNT and YYREEE (reference sequence). The CDR3 is 13 amino acids. With 0 bases clipped from V and 12 bases from J, the junction kept 5 bases outside the gene matches. CDR3 bases: TGTGCCAGCAGCTTGGCGGGAGGGCCTGGGCAGTTCTTC. Translated: CASSLAGGPGQFF.

This clonotype was observed many times. The chain employs TRBV11-2 and TRBJ1-3; D gene unclear. V was trimmed by 5 bases and J by 9 bases, leaving 14 bases between them. The germline V gene encodes CDR1 SGHAT and CDR2 FQNNGV. CDR3 length: 13 amino acids. CDR3 sequence reads: CASSPAIRSTIYF. The CDR3 DNA reads as TGTGCCAGCAGCCCCGCGATCCGTAGCACCATATATTTT.

This clonotype was recorded at least ten times. This chain links TRBV16 with TRBJ1-5; TRBD1 aligns across 8 bases. The CDR3 length is 15 residues. J was trimmed by 5 bases and V by 4 bases; bases with no gene match: 7. Germline V lookup: CDR1 KGHSY, CDR2 FQNENV. The CDR3 loop is CASSPSRQGHQPQHF. The CDR3 DNA reads as TGTGCCAGCAGCCCCTCGCGACAGGGGCATCAGCCCCAGCATTTT.

This clonotype was seen ten or more times. The rearrangement links TRBV29-1 to TRBJ2-5; D is unclear. The CDR3 has 14 residues. Per the germline V gene, CDR1 is SQVTM and CDR2 is ANQGSEA. V gave up 2 bases and J gave up 1 base, with 11 bases separating them. CDR3 protein: CSVERFASQETQYF. DNA of the CDR3: TGCAGCGTTGAACGGTTTGCGTCCCAAGAGACCCAGTACTTC.